This T cell receptor beta chain was profiled in a study of OX40 agonist ivuxolimab in advanced cancers. General study results and limits: There was clonal expansion of CD4+ and CD8+ blood T cells by week 6 at 0.1 to 3.0 mg/kg. No antigen was identified for the clonally expanded peripheral T cells.

For this clone: Its antigen is still unknown.

Assay used: immunoSEQ multiplex PCR; TCRdb lists only in-frame clones, some missing. In the table there are under 35,000 clones, roughly 80% of which are singletons. CDR3 length equals 11 residues. The V gene lost 2 bases and the J gene lost 3 bases, with 0 bases spanning the gap. Germline V gene data show CDR1 as LGHNT and CDR2 as FRNRAP. This specimen consisted of CD4+ or CD8+ T cells sorted from blood, obtained in a trial of the OX40 agonist ivuxolimab. The receptor was isolated from an adult with an advanced solid tumor such as melanoma, head and neck, liver or kidney cancer. This rearrangement joins TRBV12-5 to TRBJ2-3, with unresolved D. For the CDR3, the DNA is TGTGCTAGTGGTTTGACAGATACGCAGTATTTT. Its protein is CASGLTDTQYF. Variable domain in full (rest from reference TRBV12-5 and TRBJ2-3): DARVTQTPRHKVTEMGQEVTMRCQPILGHNTVFWYRQTMMQGLELLAYFRNRAPLDDSGMPKDRFSAEMPDATLATLKIQPSEPRDSAVYFCASGLTDTQYFGPGTRLTVL.